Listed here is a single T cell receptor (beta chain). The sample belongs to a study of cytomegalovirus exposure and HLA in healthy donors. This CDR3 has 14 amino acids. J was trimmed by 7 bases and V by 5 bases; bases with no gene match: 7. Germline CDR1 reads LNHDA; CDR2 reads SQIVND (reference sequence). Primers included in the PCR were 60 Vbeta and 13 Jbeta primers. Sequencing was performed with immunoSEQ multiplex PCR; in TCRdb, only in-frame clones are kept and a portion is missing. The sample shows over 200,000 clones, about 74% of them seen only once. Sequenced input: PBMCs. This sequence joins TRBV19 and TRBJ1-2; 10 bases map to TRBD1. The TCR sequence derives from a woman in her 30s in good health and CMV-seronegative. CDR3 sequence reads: CASSPGQGKSGYTF. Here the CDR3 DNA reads TGTGCCAGTAGTCCGGGACAGGGGAAGAGTGGCTACACCTTC.